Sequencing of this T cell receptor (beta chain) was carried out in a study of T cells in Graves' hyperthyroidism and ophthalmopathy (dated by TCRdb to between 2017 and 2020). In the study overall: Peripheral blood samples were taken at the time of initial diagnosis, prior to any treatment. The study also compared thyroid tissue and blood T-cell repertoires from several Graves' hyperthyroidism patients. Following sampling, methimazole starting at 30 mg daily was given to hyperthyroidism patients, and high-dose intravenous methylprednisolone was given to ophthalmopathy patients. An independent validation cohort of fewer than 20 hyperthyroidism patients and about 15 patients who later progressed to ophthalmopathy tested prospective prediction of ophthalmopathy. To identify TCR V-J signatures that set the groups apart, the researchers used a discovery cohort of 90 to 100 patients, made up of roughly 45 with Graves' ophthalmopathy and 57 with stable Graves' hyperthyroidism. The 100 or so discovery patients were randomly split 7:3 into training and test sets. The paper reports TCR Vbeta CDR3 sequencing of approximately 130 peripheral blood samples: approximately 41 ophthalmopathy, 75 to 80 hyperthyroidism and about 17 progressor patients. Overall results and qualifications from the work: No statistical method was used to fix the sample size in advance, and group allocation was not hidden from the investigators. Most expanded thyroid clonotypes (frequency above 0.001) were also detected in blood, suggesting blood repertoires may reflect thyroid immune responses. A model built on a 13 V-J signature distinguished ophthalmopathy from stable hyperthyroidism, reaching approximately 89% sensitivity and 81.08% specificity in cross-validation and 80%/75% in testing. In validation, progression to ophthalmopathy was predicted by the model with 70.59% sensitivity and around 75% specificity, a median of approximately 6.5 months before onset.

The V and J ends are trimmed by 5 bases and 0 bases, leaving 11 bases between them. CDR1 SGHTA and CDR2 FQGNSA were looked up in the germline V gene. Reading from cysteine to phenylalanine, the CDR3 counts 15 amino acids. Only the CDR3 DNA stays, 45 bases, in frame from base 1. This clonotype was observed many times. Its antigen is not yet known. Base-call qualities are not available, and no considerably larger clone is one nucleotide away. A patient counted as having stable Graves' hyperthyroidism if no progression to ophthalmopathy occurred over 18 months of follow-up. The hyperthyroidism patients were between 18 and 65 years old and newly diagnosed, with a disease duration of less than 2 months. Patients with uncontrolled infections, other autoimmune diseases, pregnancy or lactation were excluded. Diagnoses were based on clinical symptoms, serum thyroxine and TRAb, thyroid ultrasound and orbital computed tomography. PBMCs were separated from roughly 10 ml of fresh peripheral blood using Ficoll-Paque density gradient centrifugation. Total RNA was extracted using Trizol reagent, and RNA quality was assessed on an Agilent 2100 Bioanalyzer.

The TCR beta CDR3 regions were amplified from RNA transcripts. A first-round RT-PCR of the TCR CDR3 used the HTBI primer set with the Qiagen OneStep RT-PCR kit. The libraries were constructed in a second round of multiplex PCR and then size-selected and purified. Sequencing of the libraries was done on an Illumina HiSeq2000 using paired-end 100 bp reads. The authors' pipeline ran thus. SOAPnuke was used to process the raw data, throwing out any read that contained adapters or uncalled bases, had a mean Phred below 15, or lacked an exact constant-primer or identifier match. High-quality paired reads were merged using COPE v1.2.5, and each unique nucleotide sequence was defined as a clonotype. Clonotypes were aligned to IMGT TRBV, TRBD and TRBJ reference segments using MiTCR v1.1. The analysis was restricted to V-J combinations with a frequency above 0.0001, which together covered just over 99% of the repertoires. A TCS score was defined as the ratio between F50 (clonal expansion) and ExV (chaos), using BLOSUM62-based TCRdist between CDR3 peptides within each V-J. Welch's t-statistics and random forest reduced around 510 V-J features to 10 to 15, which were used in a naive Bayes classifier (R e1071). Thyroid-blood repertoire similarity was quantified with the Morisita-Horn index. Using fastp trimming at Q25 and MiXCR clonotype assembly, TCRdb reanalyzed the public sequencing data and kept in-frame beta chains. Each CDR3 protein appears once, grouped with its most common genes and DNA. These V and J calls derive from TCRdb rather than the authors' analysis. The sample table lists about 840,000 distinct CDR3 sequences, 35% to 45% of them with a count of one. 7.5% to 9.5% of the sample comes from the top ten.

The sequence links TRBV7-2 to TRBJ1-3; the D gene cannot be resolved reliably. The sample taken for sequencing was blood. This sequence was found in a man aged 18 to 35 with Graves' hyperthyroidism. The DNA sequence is TGTGCCAGCAGCGCTACCTTCAACTCTGGAAACACCATATATTTT. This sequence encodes CASSATFNSGNTIYF. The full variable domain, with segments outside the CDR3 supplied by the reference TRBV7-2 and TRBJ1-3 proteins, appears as GAGVSQSPSNKVTEKGKDVELRCDPISGHTALYWYRQSLGQGLEFLIYFQGNSAPDKSGLPSDRFSAERTGGSVSTLTIQRTQQEDSAVYLCASSATFNSGNTIYFGEGSWLTVV.